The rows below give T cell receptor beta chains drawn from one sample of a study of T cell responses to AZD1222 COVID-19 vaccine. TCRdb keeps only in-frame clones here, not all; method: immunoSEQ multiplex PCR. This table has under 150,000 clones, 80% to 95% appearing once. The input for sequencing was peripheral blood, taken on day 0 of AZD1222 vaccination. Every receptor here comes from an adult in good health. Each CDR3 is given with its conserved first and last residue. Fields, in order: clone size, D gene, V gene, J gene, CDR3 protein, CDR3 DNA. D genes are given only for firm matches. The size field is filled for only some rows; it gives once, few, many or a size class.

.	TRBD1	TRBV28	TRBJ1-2	CASSFGQGIYGYTF	TGTGCCAGCAGTTTCGGACAGGGCATCTATGGCTACACCTTC
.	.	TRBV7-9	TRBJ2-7	CASSLVQSHEQYF	TGTGCCAGCAGCTTAGTCCAGTCCCACGAGCAGTACTTC
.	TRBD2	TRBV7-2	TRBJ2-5	CASSYLSGSIETQYF	TGTGCCAGCAGCTACCTCAGCGGGAGTATAGAGACCCAGTACTTC
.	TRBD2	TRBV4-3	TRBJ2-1	CASSQIAGGPENEQFF	TGCGCCAGCAGCCAAATAGCGGGGGGGCCCGAAAATGAGCAGTTCTTC
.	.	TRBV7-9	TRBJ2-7	CASSPKGPYEQYF	TGTGCCAGCAGCCCCAAGGGACCCTACGAGCAGTACTTC
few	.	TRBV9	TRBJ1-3	CASSVEGGKGNTIYF	TGTGCCAGCAGCGTAGAGGGGGGAAAAGGAAACACCATATATTTT
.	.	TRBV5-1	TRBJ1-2	CASSPHSLAYGYTF	TGCGCCAGCAGCCCGCACAGCCTTGCTTATGGCTACACCTTC
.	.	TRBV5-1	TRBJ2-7	CASSLTGTSYEQYF	TGCGCCAGCAGCTTGACAGGAACCTCCTACGAGCAGTACTTC
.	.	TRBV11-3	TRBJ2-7	CASSYAAEQYF	TGTGCCAGCAGTTACGCGGCAGAGCAGTACTTC
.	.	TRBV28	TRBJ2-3	CASSFKDTQYF	TGTGCCAGCAGTTTTAAGGATACGCAGTATTTT
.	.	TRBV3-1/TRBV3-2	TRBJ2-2	CASSHPKGWTGELFF	TGTGCCAGCAGCCATCCCAAAGGGTGGACCGGGGAGCTGTTTTTT
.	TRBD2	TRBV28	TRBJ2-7	CASSDPSAGGIYEQYF	TGTGCCAGCAGTGACCCTTCAGCGGGGGGTATCTACGAGCAGTACTTC
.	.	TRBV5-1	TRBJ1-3	CASSTRVGGSDTIYF	TGCGCCAGCAGCACGCGCGTAGGGGGGTCGGACACCATATATTTT
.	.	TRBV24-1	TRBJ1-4	CATSDAGAATNEKLFF	TGTGCCACCAGTGACGCCGGAGCTGCAACTAATGAAAAACTGTTTTTT
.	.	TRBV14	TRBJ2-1	CASSQDIMDRQFF	TGTGCCAGCAGCCAAGATATTATGGATAGGCAGTTCTTC
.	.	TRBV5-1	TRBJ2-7	CASSLGVAEAYEQYF	TGCGCCAGCAGCTTGGGGGTAGCGGAGGCCTACGAGCAGTACTTC
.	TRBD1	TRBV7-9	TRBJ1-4	CASRPTGTGDEKLFF	TGTGCCAGCAGGCCCACCGGGACAGGGGACGAAAAACTGTTTTTT
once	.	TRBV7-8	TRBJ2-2	CASSFRGQNTGELFF	TGTGCCAGCAGCTTTAGGGGACAGAACACCGGGGAGCTGTTTTTT
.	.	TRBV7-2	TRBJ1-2	CASSLLGGRAGYGYTF	TGTGCCAGCAGCTTATTGGGGGGCAGGGCGGGCTATGGCTACACCTTC
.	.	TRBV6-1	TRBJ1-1	CASSDHRNTEAFF	TGTGCCAGCAGTGATCACAGGAACACTGAAGCTTTCTTT
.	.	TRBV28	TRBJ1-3	CASSRGLRGNTIYF	TGTGCCAGCAGCCGTGGACTGCGCGGAAACACCATATATTTT
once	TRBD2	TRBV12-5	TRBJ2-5	CASDPGLAGQETQYF	TGTGCTAGTGACCCGGGACTAGCGGGACAAGAGACCCAGTACTTC
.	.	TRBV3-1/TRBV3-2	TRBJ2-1	CASSQTRWEQFF	TGTGCCAGCAGCCAAACCCGCTGGGAGCAGTTCTTC
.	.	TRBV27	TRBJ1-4	CASSPYRATNEKLFF	TGTGCCAGCAGTCCCTACAGGGCGACTAATGAAAAACTGTTTTTT
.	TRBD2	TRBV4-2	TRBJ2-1	CASSRKKLAGERNEQFF	TGTGCCAGCAGCCGCAAGAAGCTAGCGGGGGAACGGAATGAGCAGTTCTTC
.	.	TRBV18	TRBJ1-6	CASSLSGHLNSPLHF	TGTGCCAGCTCACTCTCAGGACACCTTAATTCACCCCTCCACTTT
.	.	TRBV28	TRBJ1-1	CASSLQGSEAFF	TGTGCCAGCAGTCTACAGGGCTCTGAAGCTTTCTTT
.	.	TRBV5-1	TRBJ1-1	CASSLDSLNTEAFF	TGCGCCAGCAGCTTAGACAGCCTGAACACTGAAGCTTTCTTT
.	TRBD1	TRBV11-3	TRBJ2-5	CASSPRWDSVETQYF	TGTGCCAGCAGTCCCCGCTGGGACAGTGTCGAGACCCAGTACTTC
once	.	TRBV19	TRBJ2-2	CAVWAANTGELFF	TGTGCCGTCTGGGCGGCGAACACCGGGGAGCTGTTTTTT
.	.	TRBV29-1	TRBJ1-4	CSAYNEKLFF	TGCAGCGCATATAATGAAAAACTGTTTTTT
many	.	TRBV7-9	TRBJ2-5	CASTPIALRTWGTLETQYF	TGTGCCAGCACCCCTATAGCACTCCGGACGTGGGGGACGTTAGAGACCCAGTACTTC
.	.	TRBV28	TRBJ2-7	CASTSGLSYEQYF	TGTGCCAGCACGTCGGGGTTGTCCTACGAGCAGTACTTC
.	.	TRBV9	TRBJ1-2	CASSVAGFNNGYTF	TGTGCCAGCAGCGTAGCGGGGTTTAATAATGGCTACACCTTC
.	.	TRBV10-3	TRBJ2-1	CAISDTSLDEQFF	TGTGCCATCAGTGACACTAGCTTGGATGAGCAGTTCTTC
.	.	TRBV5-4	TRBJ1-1	CASSLAPGIDTEAFF	TGTGCCAGCAGCTTGGCCCCAGGGATTGACACTGAAGCTTTCTTT
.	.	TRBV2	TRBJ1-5	CASSEALGTQHF	TGTGCCAGCAGTGAAGCTTTGGGGACCCAGCATTTT
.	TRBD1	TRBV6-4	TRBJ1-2	CASSPGQGSYGYTF	TGTGCCAGCAGTCCGGGACAGGGATCCTATGGCTACACCTTC
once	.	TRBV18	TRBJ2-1	CASSPSQSSYNEQFF	TGTGCCAGCTCACCGTCTCAGAGCTCCTACAATGAGCAGTTCTTC
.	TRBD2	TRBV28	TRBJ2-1	CASSYYSGSRNEQFF	TGTGCCAGCAGCTACTATAGCGGGAGTCGAAATGAGCAGTTCTTC
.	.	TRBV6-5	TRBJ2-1	CASSYNSYNEQFF	TGTGCCAGCAGTTATAATTCCTACAATGAGCAGTTCTTC
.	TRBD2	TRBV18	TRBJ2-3	CASSRTSGSTDTQYF	TGTGCCAGCTCGCGGACTAGCGGCTCCACAGATACGCAGTATTTT
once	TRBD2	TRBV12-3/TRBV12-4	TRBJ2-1	CASTASGGEEQFF	TGTGCCAGCACGGCTAGCGGGGGGGAAGAGCAGTTCTTC
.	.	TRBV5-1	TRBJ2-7	CASSSGRGRSSYEQYF	TGCGCCAGCAGCTCGGGACGGGGAAGGAGCTCCTACGAGCAGTACTTC
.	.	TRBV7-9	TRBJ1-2	CASSPPRDYGYTF	TGTGCCAGCAGTCCCCCCAGGGACTATGGCTACACCTTC
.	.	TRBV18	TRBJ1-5	CASSPGHLSNQPQHF	TGTGCCAGCTCACCGGGACACTTAAGCAATCAGCCCCAGCATTTT
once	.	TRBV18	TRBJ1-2	CASSVTDPTNYGYTF	TGTGCCAGCTCCGTGACTGACCCAACTAACTATGGCTACACCTTC
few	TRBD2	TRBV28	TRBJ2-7	CASSQPGGRYEQYF	TGTGCCAGCAGTCAACCCGGGGGGAGGTACGAGCAGTACTTC
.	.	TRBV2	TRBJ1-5	CASCGGLNQPQHF	TGTGCCAGCTGTGGCGGTCTCAATCAGCCCCAGCATTTT
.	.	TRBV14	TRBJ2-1	CASSHRFENEQFF	TGTGCCAGCAGCCACCGCTTTGAGAATGAGCAGTTCTTC
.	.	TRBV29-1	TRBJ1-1	CSGVTANTEAFF	TGCAGCGGGGTGACAGCGAACACTGAAGCTTTCTTT
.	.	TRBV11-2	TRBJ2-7	CASSLPRTRYEQYF	TGTGCCAGCAGCTTACCACGCACCCGCTACGAGCAGTACTTC
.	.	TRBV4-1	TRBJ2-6	CASSPSITGRGANVLTF	TGCGCCAGCAGCCCCAGTATTACTGGCCGTGGGGCCAACGTCCTGACTTTC
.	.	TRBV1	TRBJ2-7	CTSSQVFAGGPDEQYF	TGCACCAGCAGCCAAGTATTTGCGGGAGGGCCCGACGAGCAGTACTTC
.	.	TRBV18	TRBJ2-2	CASSRMGVSTNTGELFF	TGTGCCAGCTCACGCATGGGGGTTTCAACGAACACCGGGGAGCTGTTTTTT